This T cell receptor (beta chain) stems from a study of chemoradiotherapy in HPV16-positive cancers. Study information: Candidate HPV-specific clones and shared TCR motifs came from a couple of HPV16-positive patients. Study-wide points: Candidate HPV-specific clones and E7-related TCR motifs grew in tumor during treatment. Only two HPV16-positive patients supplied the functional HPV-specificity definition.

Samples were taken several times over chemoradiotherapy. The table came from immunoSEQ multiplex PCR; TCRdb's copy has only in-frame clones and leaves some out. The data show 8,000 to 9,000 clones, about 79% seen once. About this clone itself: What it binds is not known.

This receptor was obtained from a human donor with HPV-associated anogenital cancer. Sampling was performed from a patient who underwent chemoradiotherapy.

For the CDR3, the DNA is TGTGCCAGCACCCAACGGACAGGGGGCCACGAGCAGTACTTC. Amino acids: CASTQRTGGHEQYF. V gene TRBV5-6 combines with J gene TRBJ2-7; TRBD1 aligns across 11 bases. Germline V lookup: CDR1 SGHDT, CDR2 YYEEEE. CDR3 size: 14 residues. V lost 6 bases, J lost 5 bases, and 7 bases stayed unmatched. Supplemented by reference TRBV5-6 and TRBJ2-7, the full variable domain reads DAGVTQSPTHLIKTRGQQVTLRCSPKSGHDTVSWYQQALGQGPQFIFQYYEEEERQRGNFPDRFSGHQFPNYSSELNVNALLLGDSALYLCASTQRTGGHEQYFGPGTRLTVT.